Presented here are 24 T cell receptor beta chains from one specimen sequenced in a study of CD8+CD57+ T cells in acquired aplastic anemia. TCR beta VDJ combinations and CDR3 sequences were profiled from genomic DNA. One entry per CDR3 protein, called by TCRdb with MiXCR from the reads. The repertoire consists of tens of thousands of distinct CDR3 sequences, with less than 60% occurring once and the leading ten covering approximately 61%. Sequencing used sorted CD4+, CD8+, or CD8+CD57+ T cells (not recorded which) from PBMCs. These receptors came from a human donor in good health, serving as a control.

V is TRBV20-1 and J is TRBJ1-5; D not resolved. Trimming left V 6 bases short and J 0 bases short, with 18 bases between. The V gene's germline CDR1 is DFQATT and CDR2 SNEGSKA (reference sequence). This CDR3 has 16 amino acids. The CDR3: CSASSRWRDSNQPQHF. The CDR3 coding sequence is TGCAGTGCCAGTAGTAGATGGAGGGATAGCAATCAGCCCCAGCATTTT.

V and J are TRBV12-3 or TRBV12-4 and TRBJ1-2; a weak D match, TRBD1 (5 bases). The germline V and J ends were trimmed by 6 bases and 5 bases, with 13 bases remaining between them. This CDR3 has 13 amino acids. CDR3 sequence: CASSSGRLYGYTF. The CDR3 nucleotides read TGTGCCAGCAGCTCGGGACGGCTGTATGGCTACACCTTC.

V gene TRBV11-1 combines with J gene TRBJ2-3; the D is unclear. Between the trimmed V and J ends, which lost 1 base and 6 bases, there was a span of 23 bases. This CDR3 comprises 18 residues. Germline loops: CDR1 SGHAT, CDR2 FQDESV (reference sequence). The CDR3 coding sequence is TGTGCCAGCAGCTTAGTCGGTGGGTTAGCCGGGTTTGTCGATACGCAGTATTTT. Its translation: CASSLVGGLAGFVDTQYF.

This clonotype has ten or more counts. The CDR3 protein is CASSLVPTGARTEAFF. The CDR3 DNA is TGTGCCAGCAGCTTAGTACCAACAGGGGCGAGAACTGAAGCTTTCTTT. The chain is built from TRBV13 and TRBJ1-1; the match to TRBD1 covers 7 bases. CDR1 and CDR2 (germline): PRHDT, FYEKMQ (reference sequence). The CDR3 loop spans 16 amino acids. Unmatched junction bases numbered 10, after V lost 1 base and J lost 5 bases.

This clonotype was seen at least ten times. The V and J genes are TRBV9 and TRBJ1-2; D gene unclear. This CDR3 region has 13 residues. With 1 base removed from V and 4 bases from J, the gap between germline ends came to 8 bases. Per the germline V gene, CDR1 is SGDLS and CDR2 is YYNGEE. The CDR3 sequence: CASSVSPTYGYTF. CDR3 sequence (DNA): TGTGCCAGCAGCGTATCGCCCACCTATGGCTACACCTTC.

The CDR3 DNA sequence: TGTGCCAGCAGCTTAGGGGCTAAAGAGACCCAGTACTTC. Protein product: CASSLGAKETQYF. The chain has TRBV7-2 and TRBJ2-5, with D unresolved. Trimming cost V 1 base and J 3 bases, with 6 bases left between them. Per the germline V gene, CDR1 is SGHTA and CDR2 is FQGNSA. This CDR3 spans 13 amino acids.

The CDR3 bases are TGTGCCAGTAGTAGGGAGGGAGGTACGGCTTTCTTT. Its translation is CASSREGGTAFF. This chain joins TRBV19 and TRBJ1-1, with unresolved D. Deletions cut 4 bases from V and 11 bases from J, with 14 bases between. The CDR3 runs to 12 residues. Germline V gene data show CDR1 as LNHDA and CDR2 as SQIVND (reference sequence).

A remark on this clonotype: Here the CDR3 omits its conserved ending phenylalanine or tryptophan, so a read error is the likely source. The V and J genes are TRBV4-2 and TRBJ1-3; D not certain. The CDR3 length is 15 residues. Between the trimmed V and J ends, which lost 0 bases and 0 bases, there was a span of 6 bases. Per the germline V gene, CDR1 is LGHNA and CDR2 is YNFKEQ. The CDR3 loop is CASSQEPGSGNTIYL. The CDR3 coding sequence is TGTGCCAGCAGCCAAGAACCCGGCTCTGGAAACACCATATATCTT.

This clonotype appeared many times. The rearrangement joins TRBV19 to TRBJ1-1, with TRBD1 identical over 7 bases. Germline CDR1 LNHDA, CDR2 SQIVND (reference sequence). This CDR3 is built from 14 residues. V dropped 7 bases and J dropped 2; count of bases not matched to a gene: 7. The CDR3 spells CASIAGGSNTEAFF. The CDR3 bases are TGTGCCAGTATAGCAGGGGGTAGTAACACTGAAGCTTTCTTT.

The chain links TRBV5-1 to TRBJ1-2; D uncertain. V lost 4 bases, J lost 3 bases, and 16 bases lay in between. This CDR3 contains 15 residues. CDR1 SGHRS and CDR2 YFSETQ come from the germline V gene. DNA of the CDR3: TGCGCCAGCAGCCCTCGGGGAGAGCCCTACTATGGCTACACCTTC. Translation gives CASSPRGEPYYGYTF.

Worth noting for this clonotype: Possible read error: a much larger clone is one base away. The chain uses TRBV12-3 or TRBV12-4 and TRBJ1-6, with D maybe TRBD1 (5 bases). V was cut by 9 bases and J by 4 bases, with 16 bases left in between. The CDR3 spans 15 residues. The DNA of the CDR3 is TGTGCCAGTCCGGACATCTCTGAATATAATTCACCCCTCCACTTT. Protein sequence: CASPDISEYNSPLHF.

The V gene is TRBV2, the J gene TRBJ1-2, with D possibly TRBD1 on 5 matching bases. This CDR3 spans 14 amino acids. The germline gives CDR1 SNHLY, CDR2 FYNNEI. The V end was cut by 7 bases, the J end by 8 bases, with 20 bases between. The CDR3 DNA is TGTGCCAGCAAGGTTTGGCAGGGACCGGGGGGCTACACCTTC. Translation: CASKVWQGPGGYTF.

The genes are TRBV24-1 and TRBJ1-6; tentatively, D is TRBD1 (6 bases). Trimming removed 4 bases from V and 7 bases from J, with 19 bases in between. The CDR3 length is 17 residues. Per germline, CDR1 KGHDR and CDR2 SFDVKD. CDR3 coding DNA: TGTGCCACCAGTGAATCCGGGACTAGCGGGGGCAATTCACCCCTCCACTTT. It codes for CATSESGTSGGNSPLHF.

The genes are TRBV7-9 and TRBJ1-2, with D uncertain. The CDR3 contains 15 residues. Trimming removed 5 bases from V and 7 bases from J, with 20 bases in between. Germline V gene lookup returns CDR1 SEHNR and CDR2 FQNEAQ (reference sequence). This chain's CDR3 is CASSPSSAILGGYTF. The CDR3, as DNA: TGTGCCAGCAGCCCCAGTTCGGCGATCTTGGGTGGCTACACCTTC.

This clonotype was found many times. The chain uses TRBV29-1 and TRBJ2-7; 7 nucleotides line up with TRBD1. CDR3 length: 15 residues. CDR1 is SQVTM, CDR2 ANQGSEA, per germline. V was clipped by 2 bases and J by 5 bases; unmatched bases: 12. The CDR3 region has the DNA TGCAGCGTTGAAATGGGGACCACAGGGGACCACGAGCAGTACTTC. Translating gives CSVEMGTTGDHEQYF.

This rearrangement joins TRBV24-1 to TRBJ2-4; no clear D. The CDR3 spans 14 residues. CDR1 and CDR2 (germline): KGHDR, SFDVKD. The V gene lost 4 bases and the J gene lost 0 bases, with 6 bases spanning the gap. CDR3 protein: CATSDPLAKNIQYF. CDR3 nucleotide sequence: TGTGCCACCAGTGACCCACTAGCCAAAAACATTCAGTACTTC.

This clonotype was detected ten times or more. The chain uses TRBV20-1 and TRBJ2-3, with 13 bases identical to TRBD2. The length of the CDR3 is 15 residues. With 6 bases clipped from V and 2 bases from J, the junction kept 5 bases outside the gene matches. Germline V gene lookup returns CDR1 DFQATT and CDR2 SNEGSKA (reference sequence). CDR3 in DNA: TGCAGTGCCGTGGGACTAGCGGGATTCACAGATACGCAGTATTTT. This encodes CSAVGLAGFTDTQYF.

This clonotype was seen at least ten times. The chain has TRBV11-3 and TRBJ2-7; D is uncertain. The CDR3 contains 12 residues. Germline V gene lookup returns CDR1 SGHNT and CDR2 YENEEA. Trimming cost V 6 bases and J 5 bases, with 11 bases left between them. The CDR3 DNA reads TGTGCCAGCAGTAACGGACCGGACGAGCAGTACTTC. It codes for CASSNGPDEQYF.

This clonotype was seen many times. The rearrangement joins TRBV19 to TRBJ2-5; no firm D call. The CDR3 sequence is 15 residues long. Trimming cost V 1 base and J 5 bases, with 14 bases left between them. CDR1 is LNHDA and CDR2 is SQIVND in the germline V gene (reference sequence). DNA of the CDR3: TGTGCCAGTAGTATAGCCCGGCAGGTAGGGGAGACCCAGTACTTC. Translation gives CASSIARQVGETQYF.

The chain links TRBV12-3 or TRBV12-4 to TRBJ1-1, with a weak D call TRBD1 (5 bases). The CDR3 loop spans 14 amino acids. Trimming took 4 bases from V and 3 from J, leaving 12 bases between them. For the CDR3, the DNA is TGTGCCAGCAGTTCGTCGGGACGCCACACTGAAGCTTTCTTT. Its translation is CASSSSGRHTEAFF.

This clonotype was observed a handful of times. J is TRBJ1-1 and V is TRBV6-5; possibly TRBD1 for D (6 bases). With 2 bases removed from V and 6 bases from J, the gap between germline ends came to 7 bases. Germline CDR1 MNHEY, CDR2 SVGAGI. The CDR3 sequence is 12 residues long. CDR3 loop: CASSYGGPEAFF. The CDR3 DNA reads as TGTGCCAGCAGTTACGGGGGCCCTGAAGCTTTCTTT.

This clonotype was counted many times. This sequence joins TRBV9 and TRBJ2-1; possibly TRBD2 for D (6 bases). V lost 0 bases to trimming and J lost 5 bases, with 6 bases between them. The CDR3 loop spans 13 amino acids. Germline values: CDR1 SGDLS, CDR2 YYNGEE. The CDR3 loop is CASSVGTNNEQFF. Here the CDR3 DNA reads TGTGCCAGCAGCGTAGGGACTAACAATGAGCAGTTCTTC.

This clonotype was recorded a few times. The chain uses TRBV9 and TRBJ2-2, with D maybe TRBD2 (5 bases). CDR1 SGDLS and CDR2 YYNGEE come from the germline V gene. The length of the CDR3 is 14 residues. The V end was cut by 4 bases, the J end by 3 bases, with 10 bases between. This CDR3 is CASSKSGDTGELFF. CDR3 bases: TGTGCCAGCAGCAAATCCGGGGACACCGGGGAGCTGTTTTTT.

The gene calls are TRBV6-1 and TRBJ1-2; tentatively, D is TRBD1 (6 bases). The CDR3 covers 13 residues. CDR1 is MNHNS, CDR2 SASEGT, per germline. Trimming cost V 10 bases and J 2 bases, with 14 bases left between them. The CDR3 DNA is TGTGCCACTATAGACAGGAACAACTATGGCTACACCTTC. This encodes CATIDRNNYGYTF.